Each of the 27 T cell receptor beta chains below was sequenced from the same sample in a study of identical twins. TCRdb passed the 5' RACE reads through MiXCR, listing each CDR3 protein once. This sample has 1.5 million to 2 million distinct CDR3 sequences, with roughly a third found just once. Sequencing used cord blood. The receptor set was obtained from a newborn girl in good health.

A word on this clonotype: The junction departs from the called germline gene at one end, perhaps through a read error. V usage is TRBV19 and J usage is TRBJ1-1; the match to TRBD1 covers 10 bases. CDR1 and CDR2 (germline): LNHDA, SQIVND (reference sequence). This CDR3 is built from 16 residues. The CDR3 DNA follows: TGTGCCAGTAGTTTGCGACAGGGGGCGGCGAACACCGAAGCTTTCTTT. Translated: CASSLRQGAANTEAFF.

The rearrangement joins TRBV10-3 to TRBJ2-2; no clear D. The CDR3 contains 15 residues. V shed 5 bases and J shed 5 bases, with 15 bases lying between them. Germline V gene data show CDR1 as ENHRY and CDR2 as SYGVKD. CDR3 loop: CAISPIKGGTGELFF. CDR3 bases: TGTGCCATCAGTCCGATTAAAGGCGGAACCGGGGAGCTGTTTTTT.

This clonotype was counted between two and nine times. The chain carries TRBV24-1 and TRBJ2-7; D is uncertain. V lost 4 bases and J 0 bases, leaving 6 bases between the germline ends. The CDR3 has 13 amino acids. Germline values: CDR1 KGHDR, CDR2 SFDVKD. CDR3 region: CATSDWNSYEQYF. As DNA, the CDR3 is TGTGCCACCAGTGACTGGAACTCCTACGAGCAGTACTTC.

DNA for the CDR3: TGTGCCAGCAGCAAAGCGCGTACTCACAATGAGCAGTTCTTC. This codes for CASSKARTHNEQFF. The chain uses TRBV21-1 and TRBJ2-1. TRBV21-1 has pseudogene status. CDR3 size: 14 residues.

The rearrangement uses TRBV20-1 and TRBJ1-5; the match to TRBD1 covers 10 bases. Trimming cost V 5 bases and J 6 bases; bases outside gene matches: 13. The germline V gene encodes CDR1 DFQATT and CDR2 SNEGSKA (reference sequence). CDR3 length equals 16 residues. The CDR3 nucleotides are TGCAGTGCTCCGCGGACAGGGGGGATTATGGGTCAGCCCCAGCATTTT. Protein sequence: CSAPRTGGIMGQPQHF.

In this sample, this clonotype turned up a few times. This chain joins TRBV7-2 and TRBJ2-7; D is perhaps TRBD1 (6 bases). Trimming left V 6 bases short and J 2 bases short, with 17 bases between. This CDR3 contains 15 residues. CDR1 SGHTA and CDR2 FQGNSA come from the germline V gene. Here the CDR3 reads CASRSSRGPTYEQYF. In DNA form, the CDR3 reads TGTGCCAGCAGGTCATCCAGGGGCCCCACCTACGAGCAGTACTTC.

This clonotype was seen a few times. The gene calls are TRBV13 and TRBJ1-2, with a tentative D call TRBD1 (6 bases). CDR3 length: 16 amino acids. The germline V and J ends were trimmed by 1 base and 8 bases, with 20 bases remaining between them. The germline gives CDR1 PRHDT, CDR2 FYEKMQ (reference sequence). The CDR3 DNA reads TGTGCCAGCAGCTTAGCGGCAGGGGCCATCATTAGCGGCTACACCTTC. This codes for CASSLAAGAIISGYTF.

Here the CDR3 reads CASTDTSGPYEQYF. The CDR3 nucleotides are TGTGCCAGCACCGATACTAGCGGACCCTACGAGCAGTACTTC. The gene calls are TRBV12-3 or TRBV12-4 and TRBJ2-7; 8 bases match TRBD2. V lost 7 bases, J lost 2 bases, and 7 bases stayed unmatched. CDR3 length: 14 residues.

The rearrangement joins TRBV7-6 to TRBJ2-7; 7 bases match TRBD1. V was pared by 0 bases and J by 0 bases, with 11 bases of the junction left unmatched. In germline, CDR1 is SGHVS, CDR2 FNYEAQ. The CDR3 sequence is 18 residues long. This chain's CDR3 is CASSLALRQGVDSYEQYF. DNA of the CDR3: TGTGCCAGCAGCTTAGCATTGAGGCAGGGGGTCGACTCCTACGAGCAGTACTTC. Supplemented by reference TRBV7-6 and TRBJ2-7, the full variable domain reads GAGVSQSPRYKVTKRGQDVALRCDPISGHVSLYWYRQALGQGPEFLTYFNYEAQQDKSGLPNDRFSAERPEGSISTLTIQRTEQRDSAMYRCASSLALRQGVDSYEQYFGPGTRLTVT.

The sample holds a few counts of this clonotype. The chain carries TRBV7-9 and TRBJ2-1; no clear D gene. This CDR3 spans 14 amino acids. Germline V lookup: CDR1 SEHNR, CDR2 FQNEAQ (reference sequence). Trimming pared 5 bases from V and 9 bases from J, leaving 17 bases between. The CDR3: CASSVTHLRVEQFF. In nucleotides, the CDR3 is TGTGCCAGCAGCGTTACTCACCTTCGGGTTGAGCAGTTCTTC.

With regard to this clonotype: Possible read error: a much larger clone is one base away. V usage is TRBV2 and J usage is TRBJ2-1, with D perhaps TRBD1 or TRBD2 (5 bases each). The CDR3 totals 14 residues. Germline values: CDR1 SNHLY, CDR2 FYNNEI. V was shortened by 6 bases and J by 0 bases, with 9 bases between the two germline ends. CDR3 amino acids: CASRGRGSYNEQFF. CDR3 nucleotide sequence: TGTGCCAGCAGGGGACGGGGCTCCTACAATGAGCAGTTCTTC.

The genes are TRBV7-8 and TRBJ1-2; D possibly corresponds to TRBD1 (6 bases). V gave up 4 bases and J gave up 8 bases, with 23 bases separating them. The CDR3 sequence is 16 residues long. In germline, CDR1 is SGHVS, CDR2 FQNEAQ. The CDR3 nucleotides read TGTGCCAGCAGCTCAGTTACAGGGTTTCGACACAGGGGCTACACCTTC. Translating gives CASSSVTGFRHRGYTF.

V and J are TRBV7-8 and TRBJ2-2; weak D call: TRBD1 (8 bases). Trimming took 2 bases from V and 7 from J, leaving 11 bases between them. The CDR3 is 14 amino acids. Germline-derived CDR1 and CDR2 are SGHVS and FQNEAQ. CDR3 in amino acids: CASSLHRGGGELFF. CDR3 sequence (DNA): TGTGCCAGCAGCTTACACAGGGGGGGCGGGGAGCTGTTTTTT.

This chain uses TRBV24-1 with TRBJ2-1; tentatively, D is TRBD2 (6 bases). The germline V gene has CDR1 KGHDR and CDR2 SFDVKD. Trimming took 4 bases from V and 9 from J, leaving 12 bases between them. The CDR3 sequence is 13 residues long. The CDR3 loop is CATSDPGGSEQFF. CDR3 nucleotides: TGTGCCACCAGTGACCCTGGGGGGTCTGAGCAGTTCTTC.

This clonotype was found many times. The gene calls are TRBV29-1 and TRBJ2-1, with no clear D. This CDR3 has 11 amino acids. V was clipped by 5 bases and J by 4 bases, with 6 bases between them. Germline values: CDR1 SQVTM, CDR2 ANQGSEA. The CDR3 region is CSVLQYNEQFF. The CDR3 nucleotides read TGCAGCGTTCTGCAGTACAATGAGCAGTTCTTC.

The chain recombines TRBV27 with TRBJ2-1; D unresolved. The germline CDR1 and CDR2 sequences are MNHEY and SMNVEV (reference sequence). The CDR3 has 10 residues. The CDR3 region has the DNA TGTGTGGAAGGGTGGAATGAGCAGTTCTTC. Its translation is CVEGWNEQFF.

This clonotype was detected a few times. V is TRBV4-1 and J is TRBJ2-4, with TRBD1 as a possible D gene (7 bases). The tail of the sequence fits TRBJ2-7 better, so the J call may be wrong. This CDR3 is built from 15 residues. The germline gives CDR1 MGHRA, CDR2 YSYEKL. In DNA, the CDR3 is TGCGCCAGCAGCGAAAGGGAACAGGGGAGGTACGAGCAGTACTTC. Translation gives CASSEREQGRYEQYF.

This clonotype has ten or more counts. V usage is TRBV27 and J usage is TRBJ2-1; TRBD2 might be the D (6 bases). The CDR3 runs 15 residues. CDR1 is MNHEY, CDR2 SMNVEV, per germline (reference sequence). V lost 7 bases to trimming and J lost 2 bases, with 15 bases between them. The DNA for the CDR3 is TGTGCCAGCACCCTAGGAGGGAATACCTACAATGAGCAGTTCTTC. Protein sequence: CASTLGGNTYNEQFF.

The chain links TRBV9 to TRBJ2-7; possibly TRBD1 or TRBD2 for D (5 bases each). This CDR3 comprises 13 residues. The V end lost 0 bases, the J end lost 7 bases, and 11 bases lay between the germline ends. From germline, CDR1 is SGDLS and CDR2 YYNGEE. CDR3 DNA sequence: TGTGCCAGCAGCGTAGCTACGGGGCGTGAGCAGTACTTC. Its protein product is CASSVATGREQYF.

The J gene is TRBJ2-7, the V gene TRBV4-2, with D possibly being TRBD1 or TRBD2 (5 bases each). V dropped 5 bases and J dropped 4 bases, with 12 bases sitting between them. This CDR3 is built from 13 residues. CDR1 LGHNA and CDR2 YNFKEQ come from the germline V gene. This CDR3 reads CASSNRDPYEQYF. CDR3 sequence (DNA): TGTGCCAGCAGCAACCGGGACCCGTACGAGCAGTACTTC.

This clonotype has a handful of counts. J is TRBJ2-7 and V is TRBV19; D call uncertain. The germline V gene has CDR1 LNHDA and CDR2 SQIVND (reference sequence). V was cut by 3 bases and J by 3 bases, with 12 bases left in between. CDR3 length equals 14 residues. The CDR3 here is CASSIAVWVYEQYF. CDR3 nucleotide sequence: TGTGCCAGTAGTATTGCGGTGTGGGTCTACGAGCAGTACTTC. Full variable domain (outside the CDR3, taken from reference TRBV19 and TRBJ2-7): DGGITQSPKYLFRKEGQNVTLSCEQNLNHDAMYWYRQDPGQGLRLIYYSQIVNDFQKGDIAEGYSVSREKKESFPLTVTSAQKNPTAFYLCASSIAVWVYEQYFGPGTRLTVT.

The chain uses TRBV4-2 and TRBJ1-1, with 10 nucleotides matching TRBD1. CDR3 size: 18 residues. Looked up from germline, CDR1 is LGHNA and CDR2 is YNFKEQ. Trimming removed 0 bases from V and 2 bases from J; junction bases left unmatched: 9. The CDR3 DNA sequence: TGTGCCAGCAGCCAAGAGGTTGGGGGACAGGGGACTAACACTGAAGCTTTCTTT. It encodes CASSQEVGGQGTNTEAFF.

This clonotype was detected a few times. This sequence joins TRBV11-1 and TRBJ2-3; D unclear. Germline V lookup: CDR1 SGHAT, CDR2 FQDESV (reference sequence). The CDR3 is 14 amino acids. Trimming took 5 bases from V and 3 from J, leaving 12 bases between them. This chain's CDR3 is CASSPARATDTQYF. The CDR3 coding sequence is TGTGCCAGCAGCCCCGCCCGGGCGACAGATACGCAGTATTTT.

This clonotype was observed a few times. The J gene is TRBJ2-3, the V gene TRBV5-1, with a possible D match to TRBD2 (5 bases). V dropped 4 bases and J dropped 3 bases, with 18 bases sitting between them. This CDR3 region has 16 residues. CDR1 SGHRS and CDR2 YFSETQ come from the germline V gene. CDR3 bases: TGCGCCAGCAGCCCTCTGATCGGGATGGTGACAGATACGCAGTATTTT. Amino acid sequence: CASSPLIGMVTDTQYF.

V and J are TRBV6-6 and TRBJ2-7; 7 positions match TRBD1. This CDR3 contains 13 residues. V dropped 7 bases and J dropped 2; count of bases not matched to a gene: 5. Germline assignment: CDR1 MNHNY and CDR2 SVGAGI (reference sequence). The CDR3 region has the DNA TGTGCCAGCATTAACAGGGGCCCCTACGAGCAGTACTTC. Protein product: CASINRGPYEQYF.

There are many counts of this clonotype. The gene calls are TRBV29-1 and TRBJ2-5; no reliable D call. CDR1 and CDR2 from the germline V gene are SQVTM and ANQGSEA. V lost 5 bases, J lost 2 bases, and 9 bases lay in between. The CDR3 runs 12 residues. The CDR3 DNA is TGCAGCGTTTTGGCTTTACAAGAGACCCAGTACTTC. Its translation is CSVLALQETQYF. The entire variable domain, with the rest obtained from reference TRBV29-1 and TRBJ2-5, is as follows: SAVISQKPSRDICQRGTSLTIQCQVDSQVTMMFWYRQQPGQSLTLIATANQGSEATYESGFVIDKFPISRPNLTFSTLTVSNMSPEDSSIYLCSVLALQETQYFGPGTRLLVL.

The chain couples TRBV29-1 to TRBJ1-1, with D uncertain. The CDR3 contains 11 residues. V gave up 7 bases and J gave up 1 base, with 7 bases separating them. The germline V gene has CDR1 SQVTM and CDR2 ANQGSEA. The CDR3 DNA reads TGCAGCGGGCTTCGGAACACTGAAGCTTTCTTT. It yields the protein CSGLRNTEAFF.